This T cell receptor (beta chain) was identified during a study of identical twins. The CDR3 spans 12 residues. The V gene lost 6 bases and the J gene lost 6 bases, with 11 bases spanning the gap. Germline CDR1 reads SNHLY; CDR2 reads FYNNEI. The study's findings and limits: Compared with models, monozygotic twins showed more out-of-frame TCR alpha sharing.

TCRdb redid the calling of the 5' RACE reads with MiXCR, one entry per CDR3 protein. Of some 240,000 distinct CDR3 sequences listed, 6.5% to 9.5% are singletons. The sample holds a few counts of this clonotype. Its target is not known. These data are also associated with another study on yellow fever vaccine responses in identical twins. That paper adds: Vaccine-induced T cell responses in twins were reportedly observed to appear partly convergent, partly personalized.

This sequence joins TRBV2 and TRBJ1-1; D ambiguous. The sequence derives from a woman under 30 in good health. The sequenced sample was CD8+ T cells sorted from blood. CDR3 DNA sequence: TGTGCCAGCAGATCATCGAGCGCTGAAGCTTTCTTT. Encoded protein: CASRSSSAEAFF.